Sequencing of this T cell receptor beta chain was carried out in a study of cytomegalovirus exposure and HLA in healthy donors. About the study: The roughly 120 validation repertoires matched the roughly 650 first-cohort repertoires in platform, a later analysis reported.

Findings and caveats of the study: The study designated 160 or so TCR beta chains cytomegalovirus-associated. In vitro assays verified that three CMV-associated chains recognized CMV antigens specifically.

The donors were part of the validation cohort, which consisted of roughly 110 subjects and was separate from the first cohort of 666 subjects. In regard to this clone: Its cognate antigen is unknown.

Profiled with immunoSEQ multiplex PCR; TCRdb holds only in-frame clones, not every one. The table includes about 76,000 clones, around 94% detected once. CDR3 length: 18 amino acids. V was cut by 0 bases and J by 3 bases, with 18 bases left in between. Germline CDR1 and CDR2: SGHTA and FQGNSA. V and J are TRBV7-2 and TRBJ1-5; D is uncertain. The source of this sequence is a woman between 18 and 29 years old in good health and CMV-seronegative. Sequenced: PBMCs. CDR3 residues: CASSLAGGVPLNNQPQHF. CDR3 bases: TGTGCCAGCAGCTTAGCGGGCGGGGTCCCCTTGAACAATCAGCCCCAGCATTTT.